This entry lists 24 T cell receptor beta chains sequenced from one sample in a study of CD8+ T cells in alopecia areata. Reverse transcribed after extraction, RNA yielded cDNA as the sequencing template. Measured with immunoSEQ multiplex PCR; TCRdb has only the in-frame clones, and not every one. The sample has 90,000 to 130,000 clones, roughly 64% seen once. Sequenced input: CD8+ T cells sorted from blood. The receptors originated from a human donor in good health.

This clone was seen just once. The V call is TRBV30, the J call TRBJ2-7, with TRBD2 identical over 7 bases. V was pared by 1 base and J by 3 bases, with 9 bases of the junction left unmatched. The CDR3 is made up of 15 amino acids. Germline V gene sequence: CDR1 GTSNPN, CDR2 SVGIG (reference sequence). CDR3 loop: CAWSGESGALYEQYF. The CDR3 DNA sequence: TGTGCCTGGAGTGGGGAGAGCGGGGCTCTCTACGAGCAGTACTTC.

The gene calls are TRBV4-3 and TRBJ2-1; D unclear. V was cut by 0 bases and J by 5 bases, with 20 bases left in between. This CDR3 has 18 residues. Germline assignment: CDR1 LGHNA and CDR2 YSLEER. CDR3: CASSQDLPYPIPDNEQFF. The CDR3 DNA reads TGCGCCAGCAGCCAAGACTTACCGTACCCGATTCCCGACAATGAGCAGTTCTTC.

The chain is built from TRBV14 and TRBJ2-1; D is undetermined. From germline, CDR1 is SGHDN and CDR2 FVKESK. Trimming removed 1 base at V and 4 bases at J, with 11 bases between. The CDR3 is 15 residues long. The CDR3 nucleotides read TGTGCCAGCAGCCAAGTTGAAGGGCCTTACAATGAGCAGTTCTTC. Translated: CASSQVEGPYNEQFF.

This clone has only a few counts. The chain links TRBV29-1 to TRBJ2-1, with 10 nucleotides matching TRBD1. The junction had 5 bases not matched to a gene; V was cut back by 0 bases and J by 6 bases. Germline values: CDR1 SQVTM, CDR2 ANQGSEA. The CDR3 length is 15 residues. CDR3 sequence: CSVEETGGLGNEQFF. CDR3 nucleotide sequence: TGCAGCGTTGAAGAGACAGGGGGCTTGGGCAATGAGCAGTTCTTC.

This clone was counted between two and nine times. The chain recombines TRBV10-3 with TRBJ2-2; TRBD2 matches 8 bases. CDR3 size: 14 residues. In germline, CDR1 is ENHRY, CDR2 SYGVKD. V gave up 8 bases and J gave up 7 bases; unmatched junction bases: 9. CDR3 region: CAIGPGLGVGELFF. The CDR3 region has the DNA TGTGCCATCGGTCCGGGACTAGGCGTCGGGGAGCTGTTTTTT.

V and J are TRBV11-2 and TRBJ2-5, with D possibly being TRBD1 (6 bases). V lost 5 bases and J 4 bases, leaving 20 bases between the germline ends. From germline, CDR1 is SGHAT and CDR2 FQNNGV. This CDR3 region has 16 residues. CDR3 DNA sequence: TGTGCCAGCAGCCCCCAAACACAGGGATACGGAGAGACCCAGTACTTC. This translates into CASSPQTQGYGETQYF.

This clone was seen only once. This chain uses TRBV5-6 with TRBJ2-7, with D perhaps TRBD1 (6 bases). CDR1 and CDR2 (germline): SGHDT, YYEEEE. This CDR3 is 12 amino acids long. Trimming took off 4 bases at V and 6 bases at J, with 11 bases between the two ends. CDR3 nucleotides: TGTGCCAGCAGCCCTGGACAGACCGAGCAGTACTTC. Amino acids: CASSPGQTEQYF.

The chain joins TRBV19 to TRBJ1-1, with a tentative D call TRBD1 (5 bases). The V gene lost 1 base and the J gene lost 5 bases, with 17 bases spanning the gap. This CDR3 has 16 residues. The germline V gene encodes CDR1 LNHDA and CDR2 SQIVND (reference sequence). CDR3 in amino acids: CASSIGTQDSGTEAFF. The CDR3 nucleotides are TGTGCCAGTAGTATAGGGACACAGGATTCTGGGACTGAAGCTTTCTTT.

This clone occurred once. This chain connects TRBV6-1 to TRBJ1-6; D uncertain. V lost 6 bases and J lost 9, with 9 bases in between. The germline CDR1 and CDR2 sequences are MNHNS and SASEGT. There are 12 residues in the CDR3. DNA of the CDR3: TGTGCCAGCAGCGACGGACCTTCACCCCTCCACTTT. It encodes CASSDGPSPLHF.

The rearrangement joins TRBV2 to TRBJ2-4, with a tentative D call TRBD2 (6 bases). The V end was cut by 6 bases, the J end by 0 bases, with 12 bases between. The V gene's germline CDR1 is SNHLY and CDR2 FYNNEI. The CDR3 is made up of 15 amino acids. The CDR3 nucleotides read TGTGCCAGCAGCTCGGGACTGCTAGCCAAAAACATTCAGTACTTC. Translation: CASSSGLLAKNIQYF.

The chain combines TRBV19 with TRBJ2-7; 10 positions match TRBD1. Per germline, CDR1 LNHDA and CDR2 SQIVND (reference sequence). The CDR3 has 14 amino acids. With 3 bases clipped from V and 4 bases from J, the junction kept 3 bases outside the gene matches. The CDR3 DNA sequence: TGTGCCAGTAGTATTGACAGGGGGCTGTACGAGCAGTACTTC. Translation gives CASSIDRGLYEQYF.

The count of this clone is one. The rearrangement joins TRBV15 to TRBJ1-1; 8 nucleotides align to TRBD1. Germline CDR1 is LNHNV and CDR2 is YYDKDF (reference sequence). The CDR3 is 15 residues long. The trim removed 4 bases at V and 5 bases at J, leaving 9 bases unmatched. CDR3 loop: CATSMRTGQWTEAFF. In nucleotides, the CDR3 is TGTGCCACCAGCATGAGGACAGGGCAGTGGACTGAAGCTTTCTTT.

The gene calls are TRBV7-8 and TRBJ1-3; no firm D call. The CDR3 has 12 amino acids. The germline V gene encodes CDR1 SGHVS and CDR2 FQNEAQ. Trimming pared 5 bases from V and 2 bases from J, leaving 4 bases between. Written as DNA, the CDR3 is TGTGCCAGCAGCGTACCTGGAAACACCATATATTTT. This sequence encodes CASSVPGNTIYF.

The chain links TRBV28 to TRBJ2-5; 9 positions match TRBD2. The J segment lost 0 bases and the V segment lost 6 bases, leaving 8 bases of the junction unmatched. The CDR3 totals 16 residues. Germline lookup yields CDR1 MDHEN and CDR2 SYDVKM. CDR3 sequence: CASSSESGGYQETQYF. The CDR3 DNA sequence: TGTGCCAGCAGCTCCGAGAGCGGGGGGTACCAAGAGACCCAGTACTTC. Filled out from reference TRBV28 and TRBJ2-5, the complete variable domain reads DVKVTQSSRYLVKRTGEKVFLECVQDMDHENMFWYRQDPGLGLRLIYFSYDVKMKEKGDIPEGYSVSREKKERFSLILESASTNQTSMYLCASSSESGGYQETQYFGPGTRLLVL.

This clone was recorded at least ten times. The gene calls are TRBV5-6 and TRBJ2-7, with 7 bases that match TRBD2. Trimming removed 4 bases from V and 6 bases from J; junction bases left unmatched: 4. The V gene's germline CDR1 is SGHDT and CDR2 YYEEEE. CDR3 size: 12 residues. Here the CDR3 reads CASSPGGGEQYF. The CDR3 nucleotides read TGTGCCAGCAGCCCTGGGGGGGGCGAGCAGTACTTC.

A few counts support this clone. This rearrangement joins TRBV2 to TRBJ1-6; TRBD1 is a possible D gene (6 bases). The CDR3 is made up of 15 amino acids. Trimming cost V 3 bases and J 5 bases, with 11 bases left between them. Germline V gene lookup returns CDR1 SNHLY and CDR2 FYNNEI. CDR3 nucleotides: TGTGCCAGCAGTGACGGCCCAGGGGATAATTCACCCCTCCACTTT. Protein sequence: CASSDGPGDNSPLHF.

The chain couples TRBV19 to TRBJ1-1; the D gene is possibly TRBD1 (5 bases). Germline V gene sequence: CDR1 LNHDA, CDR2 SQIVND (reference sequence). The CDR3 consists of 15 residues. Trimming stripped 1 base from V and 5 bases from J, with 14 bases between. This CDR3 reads CASSIAAGSGTEAFF. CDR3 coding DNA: TGTGCCAGTAGTATAGCAGCAGGGTCTGGTACTGAAGCTTTCTTT. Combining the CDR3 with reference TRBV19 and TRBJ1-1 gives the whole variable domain DGGITQSPKYLFRKEGQNVTLSCEQNLNHDAMYWYRQDPGQGLRLIYYSQIVNDFQKGDIAEGYSVSREKKESFPLTVTSAQKNPTAFYLCASSIAAGSGTEAFFGQGTRLTVV.

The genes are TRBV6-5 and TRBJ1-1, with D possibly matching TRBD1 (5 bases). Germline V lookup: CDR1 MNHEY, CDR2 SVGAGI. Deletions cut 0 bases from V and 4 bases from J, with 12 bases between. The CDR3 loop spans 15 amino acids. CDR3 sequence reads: CASSYSGGLGTEAFF. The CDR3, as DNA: TGTGCCAGCAGTTACTCCGGGGGACTCGGCACTGAAGCTTTCTTT.

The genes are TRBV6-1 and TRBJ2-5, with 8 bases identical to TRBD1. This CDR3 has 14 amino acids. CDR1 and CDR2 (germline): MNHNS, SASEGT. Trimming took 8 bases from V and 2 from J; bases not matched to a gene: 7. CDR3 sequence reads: CASLTGQGQETQYF. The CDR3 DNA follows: TGTGCCAGCTTGACTGGACAGGGACAAGAGACCCAGTACTTC.

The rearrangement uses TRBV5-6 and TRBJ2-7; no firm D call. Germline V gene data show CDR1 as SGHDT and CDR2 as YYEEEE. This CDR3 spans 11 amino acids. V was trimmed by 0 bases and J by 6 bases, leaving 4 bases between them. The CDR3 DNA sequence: TGTGCCAGCAGCTTGGATATCGAGCAGTACTTC. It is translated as CASSLDIEQYF.

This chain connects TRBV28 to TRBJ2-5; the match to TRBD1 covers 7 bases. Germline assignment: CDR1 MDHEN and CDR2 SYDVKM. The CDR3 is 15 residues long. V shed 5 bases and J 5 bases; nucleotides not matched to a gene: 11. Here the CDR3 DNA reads TGTGCCAGCAGTCCGGAGGACAGGTGGGGGGAGACCCAGTACTTC. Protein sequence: CASSPEDRWGETQYF.

CDR3 in DNA: TGTGCCAGCAGTCCCCGACAGGGGAGCAATCAGCCCCAGCATTTT. Protein sequence: CASSPRQGSNQPQHF. This chain joins TRBV27 and TRBJ1-5; 8 nucleotides agree with TRBD1. CDR1 and CDR2 from the germline V gene are MNHEY and SMNVEV (reference sequence). The CDR3 consists of 15 residues. The J segment lost 1 base and the V segment lost 5 bases, leaving 4 bases of the junction unmatched.

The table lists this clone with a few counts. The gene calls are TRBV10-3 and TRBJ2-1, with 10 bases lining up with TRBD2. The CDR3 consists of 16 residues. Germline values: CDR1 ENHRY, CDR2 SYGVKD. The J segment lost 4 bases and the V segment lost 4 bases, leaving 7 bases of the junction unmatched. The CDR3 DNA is TGTGCCATCAGTGGATATAGCGGGGGGCAATACAATGAGCAGTTCTTC. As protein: CAISGYSGGQYNEQFF.

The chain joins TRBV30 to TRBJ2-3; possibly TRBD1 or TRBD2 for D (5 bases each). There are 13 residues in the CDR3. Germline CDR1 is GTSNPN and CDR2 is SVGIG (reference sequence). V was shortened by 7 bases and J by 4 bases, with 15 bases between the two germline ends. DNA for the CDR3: TGTGCCTCAAGTGAGGGGCTCCCAGATACGCAGTATTTT. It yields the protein CASSEGLPDTQYF. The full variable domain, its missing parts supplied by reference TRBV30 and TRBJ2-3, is SQTIHQWPATLVQPVGSPLSLECTVEGTSNPNLYWYRQAAGRGLQLLFYSVGIGQISSEVPQNLSASRPQDRQFILSSKKLLLSDSGFYLCASSEGLPDTQYFGPGTRLTVL.